This T cell receptor beta chain was profiled in a study of response to subunit inactivated influenza vaccine. Study-wide points: Researchers suggested that each seasonal influenza vaccination recruits few new T cells.

Each CDR3 protein is one row after TCRdb ran MiXCR on the RT-PCR reads. The sample has about 780,000 distinct CDR3 sequences; about a fifth are singletons. This clonotype has a count of ten or more. Its antigen is currently unknown. The germline V gene has CDR1 SEHNR and CDR2 FQNEAQ (reference sequence). Trimming left V 5 bases short and J 4 bases short, with 8 bases between. CDR3 size: 12 residues. This sequence joins TRBV7-9 and TRBJ2-5, with TRBD1 as a possible D gene (5 bases). The source was PBMCs from blood, collected more than 4 days after vaccination. The clonotype originates from a man aged 50-59 years who received an inactivated influenza vaccine. The CDR3 here is CASSAGSETQYF. The CDR3 DNA sequence: TGTGCCAGCAGCGCAGGGTCAGAGACCCAGTACTTC.